The 10 T cell receptor beta chains presented below share a single source sample, sequenced in a study of blood T cell repertoires in COVID-19. Sequencing was performed with immunoSEQ multiplex PCR; in TCRdb, only in-frame clones are kept and a portion is missing. The data show over 300,000 clones, over 75% seen once. The sequencing sample was made of peripheral blood. Source of these receptors: a human donor in a cohort sampled during active COVID-19.

This clone has just a few counts. This rearrangement joins TRBV6-2 or TRBV6-3 to TRBJ1-2, with TRBD1 matching 7 bases. This CDR3 spans 14 amino acids. V gave up 4 bases and J gave up 7 bases; unmatched junction bases: 9. CDR1 and CDR2 (germline): MNHEY, SVGEGT. Written as DNA, the CDR3 is TGTGCCAGCAGTTCCGGACAGGCCGGGGGTGGCTACACCTTC. It is translated as CASSSGQAGGGYTF.

The CDR3 DNA reads as TGTGCCAGCAGTGAAGAGCGGACCGGGGAGCTGTTTTTT. It is translated as CASSEERTGELFF. The V gene is TRBV2, the J gene TRBJ2-2; possibly TRBD2 for D (5 bases). The V gene lost 1 base and the J gene lost 5 bases, with 5 bases spanning the gap. The germline V gene encodes CDR1 SNHLY and CDR2 FYNNEI. This CDR3 spans 13 amino acids. The whole variable domain, filled in from reference TRBV2 and TRBJ2-2, reads EPEVTQTPSHQVTQMGQEVILRCVPISNHLYFYWYRQILGQKVEFLVSFYNNEISEKSEIFDDQFSVERPDGSNFTLKIRSTKLEDSAMYFCASSEERTGELFFGEGSRLTVL.

V and J are TRBV9 and TRBJ2-2, with 8 bases fitting TRBD2. V lost 3 bases to trimming and J lost 0 bases; unmatched junction nucleotides: 13. Germline V gene sequence: CDR1 SGDLS, CDR2 YYNGEE. The CDR3 loop spans 19 amino acids. The CDR3 DNA is TGTGCCAGCAGCGCCAATCCTAAAGTAGCGGGGTCGAACACCGGGGAGCTGTTTTTT. Translated: CASSANPKVAGSNTGELFF.

The chain combines TRBV7-9 with TRBJ2-3; 9 positions match TRBD2. From germline, CDR1 is SEHNR and CDR2 FQNEAQ (reference sequence). The CDR3 spans 14 residues. With V trimmed by 8 bases and J by 0 bases, 3 bases remained unmatched. The CDR3 reads CASERGASTDTQYF. The CDR3 DNA reads as TGTGCCAGCGAGCGGGGGGCGAGCACAGATACGCAGTATTTT.

The chain joins TRBV30 to TRBJ1-3, with D perhaps matching TRBD1 (6 bases). Trimming took off 3 bases at V and 0 bases at J, with 9 bases between the two ends. CDR3 size: 14 residues. CDR1 and CDR2 (germline): GTSNPN, SVGIG (reference sequence). The CDR3 nucleotides read TGTGCCTGGAGGATACAGGGCTCTGGAAACACCATATATTTT. Translation gives CAWRIQGSGNTIYF. Drawing the rest from reference TRBV30 and TRBJ1-3, the complete variable domain is SQTIHQWPATLVQPVGSPLSLECTVEGTSNPNLYWYRQAAGRGLQLLFYSVGIGQISSEVPQNLSASRPQDRQFILSSKKLLLSDSGFYLCAWRIQGSGNTIYFGEGSWLTVV.

V usage is TRBV4-2 and J usage is TRBJ1-4; D is perhaps TRBD1 (6 bases). V was shortened by 4 bases and J by 8 bases, with 14 bases between the two germline ends. Per the germline V gene, CDR1 is LGHNA and CDR2 is YNFKEQ. The CDR3 length is 14 residues. CDR3 protein: CASSRRGNGEKLFF. The DNA for the CDR3 is TGTGCCAGCAGCCGCAGGGGCAATGGGGAAAAACTGTTTTTT.

Only one count was recorded for this clone. This CDR3 is also generated by other DNA sequences in the sample. This chain joins TRBV20-1 and TRBJ1-2; D not certain. The germline gives CDR1 DFQATT, CDR2 SNEGSKA (reference sequence). Between the trimmed V and J ends, which lost 6 bases and 8 bases, there was a span of 7 bases. This CDR3 has 9 residues. CDR3 protein: CSAGAGYTF. As DNA, the CDR3 is TGCAGTGCGGGCGCCGGCTACACCTTC.

The chain uses TRBV10-3 and TRBJ2-2, with TRBD1 matching 9 bases. Per the germline V gene, CDR1 is ENHRY and CDR2 is SYGVKD. The CDR3 length is 14 residues. With 6 bases clipped from V and 3 bases from J, the junction kept 2 bases outside the gene matches. The DNA of the CDR3 is TGTGCCATCAGGGGACAGGGCGACACCGGGGAGCTGTTTTTT. It yields the protein CAIRGQGDTGELFF.

This chain connects TRBV27 to TRBJ2-1; D is possibly TRBD1 (7 bases). The V gene's germline CDR1 is MNHEY and CDR2 SMNVEV (reference sequence). The germline V and J ends were trimmed by 6 bases and 5 bases, with 17 bases remaining between them. CDR3 length: 15 residues. The CDR3 here is CASSMRDSSHNEQFF. The CDR3 nucleotides are TGTGCCAGCAGCATGCGGGACAGTTCCCACAATGAGCAGTTCTTC.

A single count supports this clone. The rearrangement uses TRBV5-1 and TRBJ1-2; 8 bases match TRBD1. Germline lookup yields CDR1 SGHRS and CDR2 YFSETQ. V lost 1 base and J lost 7; bases outside the gene matches: 9. CDR3 size: 15 residues. CDR3 region: CASSLTIGQGSGYTF. DNA for the CDR3: TGCGCCAGCAGCTTGACTATCGGACAGGGCTCTGGCTACACCTTC.